Listed below are T cell receptor beta chains from one sample, sequenced in a study of T cells in Graves' hyperthyroidism and ophthalmopathy. MiXCR, applied by TCRdb to the multiplex PCR reads, yields one record per CDR3 protein. Here the sample spans a few hundred thousand distinct CDR3 sequences, 15% to 18% being singletons. The sequencing sample was made of blood. These receptor sequences come from a woman between 18 and 30 years old with Graves' hyperthyroidism. Each CDR3 is given with its conserved first and last residue.

>TRBV19|TRBJ1-5
CASSKGTGMRQSNQPQHF
>TRBV6-5|TRBJ2-2
CASSYKSTGELFF
>TRBV20-1|TRBJ2-7
CSARGGGFGLAGDEQYF
>TRBV14|TRBJ1-1
CASSRRGQWGTEAFF
>TRBV9|TRBJ2-3
CASNGLGADTQYF
>TRBV28|TRBJ1-5
CASSLLQASSNQPQHF
>TRBV11-1|TRBJ2-4
CASSPSGVPKNIQYF
>TRBV20-1|TRBJ1-2
CSARPLGEANYGYTF
>TRBV12-3/TRBV12-4|TRBJ2-7
CASSFGIDYEQYF
>TRBV3-1|TRBJ2-1
CASSQSGRVSYNEQFF
>TRBV5-1|TRBJ2-2
CASSSTGTGLTGGELFF
>TRBV13|TRBJ2-7
CASSPNRPPNEQYF
>TRBV5-1|TRBJ1-2
CASRTGAANYGYTF
>TRBV27|TRBJ2-1
CASSWASGEGVEQFF
>TRBV5-5|TRBJ2-1
CASSFLGGSYNEQFF
>TRBV20-1|TRBJ2-5
CSARGGAQETQYF
>TRBV7-2|TRBJ2-1
CANRSGGLGNEQFF
>TRBV7-9|TRBJ2-7
CASSPRAGALYEQYF
>TRBV2|TRBJ2-1
CASSELRTNNEQFF
>TRBV11-3|TRBJ2-3
CASSSGDGTDTQYF
>TRBV6-5|TRBJ1-4
CASSYWGGQEKLFF
>TRBV3-1|TRBJ1-6
CASSQLSDSPLHF
>TRBV6-5|TRBJ2-1
CASSYRANYNEQFF
>TRBV5-1|TRBJ2-7
CASSLGLAETYEQYF
>TRBV6-1|TRBJ1-5
CASRENQPQHF
>TRBV4-2|TRBJ1-4
CASSQLSEKLFF
>TRBV9|TRBJ2-1
CASSVGWPVRGNEQFF
>TRBV27|TRBJ2-1
CASSLEIGGGYNEQFF
>TRBV20-1|TRBJ2-3
CSASGAGARGPTDTQYF
>TRBV7-9|TRBJ2-1
CASSSGSGGNEQFF
>TRBV7-9|TRBJ1-1
CASSLDPAGMNTEAFF
>TRBV6-1|TRBJ2-3
CATLRLAGALTDTQYF
>TRBV19|TRBJ2-4
CASSSSPGQGKLGKNIQYF
>TRBV4-1|TRBJ2-3
CASSHVPATDTQYF
>TRBV6-1|TRBJ1-6
CASRPGGDNSPLHF
>TRBV9|TRBJ2-5
CASSPTPGLGETQYF
>TRBV20-1|TRBJ2-3
CSARDPTSGRAGPNTDTQYF
>TRBV7-2|TRBJ1-2
CASSLARTYGYTF
>TRBV20-1|TRBJ2-5
CSATAGGEGQETQYF
>TRBV28|TRBJ2-5
CASRGAGANQETQYF
>TRBV4-1|TRBJ1-6
CASSPLPPAGLSPLHF
>TRBV4-2|TRBJ1-2
CASSQGDRVNYGYTF
>TRBV30|TRBJ1-2
CAWSRGAYGYTF
>TRBV9|TRBJ2-1
CASSPDRYNEQFF